The 21 T cell receptor beta chains presented below share a single source sample, sequenced in a study of blood T cell repertoires in COVID-19. Using immunoSEQ multiplex PCR, the repertoire was profiled, and TCRdb retains in-frame clones only, with some absent. The sample comprises approximately 330,000 clones, approximately 88% of which are singletons, and more than 7.5% rests with the top ten. The sample was peripheral blood. The source of these receptors is a man aged 25-45 years with COVID-19, enrolled during active disease.

The chain links TRBV6-5 to TRBJ2-5; 10 bases map to TRBD1. Germline V CDR1 and CDR2: MNHEY, SVGAGI. With 5 bases clipped from V and 4 bases from J, the junction kept 7 bases outside the gene matches. The CDR3 consists of 15 residues. This chain's CDR3 is CASSQTGGAGETQYF. In nucleotides, the CDR3 is TGTGCCAGCAGTCAGACAGGGGGCGCAGGAGAGACCCAGTACTTC.

At least ten counts were recorded for this clone. V and J are TRBV28 and TRBJ1-5; D may be TRBD1 (6 bases). Germline lookup yields CDR1 MDHEN and CDR2 SYDVKM. The CDR3 contains 15 residues. The V gene lost 6 bases and the J gene lost 0 bases, with 12 bases spanning the gap. CDR3 sequence: CASSEGGASNQPQHF. CDR3 in DNA: TGTGCCAGCAGCGAAGGGGGGGCTAGCAATCAGCCCCAGCATTTT.

V usage is TRBV5-6 and J usage is TRBJ1-2, with D possibly matching TRBD1 (5 bases). The CDR3 runs 14 residues. Trimming removed 3 bases at V and 2 bases at J, with 11 bases between. The germline gives CDR1 SGHDT, CDR2 YYEEEE. CDR3 sequence: CASSSHGGNYGYTF. DNA for the CDR3: TGTGCCAGCAGCTCTCATGGGGGGAACTATGGCTACACCTTC. The variable domain in full, with the rest retrieved from reference TRBV5-6 and TRBJ1-2, is DAGVTQSPTHLIKTRGQQVTLRCSPKSGHDTVSWYQQALGQGPQFIFQYYEEEERQRGNFPDRFSGHQFPNYSSELNVNALLLGDSALYLCASSSHGGNYGYTFGSGTRLTVV.

This rearrangement joins TRBV11-3 to TRBJ2-5, with D hard to call. Trimming stripped 1 base from V and 2 bases from J, with 8 bases between. Germline values: CDR1 SGHNT, CDR2 YENEEA. CDR3 length: 14 amino acids. The CDR3 is CASSLGAAQETQYF. DNA of the CDR3: TGTGCCAGCAGCTTAGGGGCCGCTCAAGAGACCCAGTACTTC.

The chain recombines TRBV11-2 with TRBJ2-7; D unclear. Germline CDR1 and CDR2: SGHAT and FQNNGV. Trimming took off 6 bases at V and 6 bases at J, with 9 bases between the two ends. This CDR3 is 11 amino acids long. As DNA, the CDR3 is TGTGCCAGCAGTGAGTCGAGCGAGCAGTACTTC. It encodes CASSESSEQYF.

The chain employs TRBV7-9 and TRBJ2-1, with a weak D call TRBD2 (6 bases). The CDR3 extends over 18 amino acids. V was pared by 5 bases and J by 0 bases, with 20 bases between. Germline lookup yields CDR1 SEHNR and CDR2 FQNEAQ (reference sequence). CDR3 bases: TGTGCCAGCAGCCGAAGGCGGGGTAGTGGGAACTCCTACAATGAGCAGTTCTTC. This sequence encodes CASSRRRGSGNSYNEQFF.

As for this clone: The sample holds other DNA sequences that translate to the same CDR3. The V and J genes are TRBV28 and TRBJ1-5; 7 bases agree with TRBD1. This CDR3 is built from 15 residues. Unmatched junction bases numbered 4, after V lost 2 bases and J lost 3 bases. Looked up from germline, CDR1 is MDHEN and CDR2 is SYDVKM. CDR3 in amino acids: CASSLPDRDNQPQHF. The CDR3 DNA sequence: TGTGCCAGCAGTTTACCCGACAGGGACAATCAGCCCCAGCATTTT.

The genes are TRBV7-2 and TRBJ2-1; 8 nucleotides match TRBD1. V shed 1 base and J 6 bases; nucleotides not matched to a gene: 5. CDR1 SGHTA and CDR2 FQGNSA come from the germline V gene. This CDR3 is 15 amino acids long. The CDR3 DNA follows: TGTGCCAGCAGCTTAGACAGGGGGTCAGGCAATGAGCAGTTCTTC. Residues: CASSLDRGSGNEQFF.

This clone was counted between two and nine times. The V gene is TRBV9, the J gene TRBJ2-5, with a weak D call TRBD2 (6 bases). Per germline, CDR1 SGDLS and CDR2 YYNGEE. V lost 0 bases to trimming and J lost 2 bases, with 11 bases between them. The CDR3 has 15 amino acids. In DNA, the CDR3 is TGTGCCAGCAGCGTAGCTCTGGCGGGACAAGAGACCCAGTACTTC. It translates to CASSVALAGQETQYF.

V and J are TRBV2 and TRBJ2-5; TRBD1 agrees at 10 bases. The length of the CDR3 is 17 residues. Trimming cost V 6 bases and J 4 bases; bases outside gene matches: 14. Germline V lookup: CDR1 SNHLY, CDR2 FYNNEI. The CDR3 DNA follows: TGTGCCAGCAGGGCCGGGACAGGGGTTTCGGTCGGAGAGACCCAGTACTTC. It translates to CASRAGTGVSVGETQYF.

The chain has TRBV4-3 and TRBJ2-1; 9 bases align to TRBD2. CDR1 and CDR2 (germline): LGHNA, YSLEER. With 4 bases clipped from V and 9 bases from J, the junction kept 19 bases outside the gene matches. The CDR3 runs 18 residues. CDR3 coding DNA: TGCGCCAGCAGCCCTCTGTCCCATTCTAGCGGGGAGGGAAGTGAGCAGTTCTTC. Its protein is CASSPLSHSSGEGSEQFF.

The V and J genes are TRBV11-2 and TRBJ2-1; D is perhaps TRBD2 (5 bases). Trimming took off 2 bases at V and 0 bases at J, with 14 bases between the two ends. Germline values: CDR1 SGHAT, CDR2 FQNNGV. This CDR3 comprises 17 residues. CDR3 in amino acids: CASSLRATTSSYNEQFF. The CDR3 coding sequence is TGTGCCAGCAGCTTAAGGGCCACCACTAGCTCCTACAATGAGCAGTTCTTC.

This sequence joins TRBV27 and TRBJ1-5, with 10 bases matching TRBD1. The V gene end was trimmed by 2 bases and the J gene end by 9 bases; junction bases not matched to a gene: 13. The germline CDR1 and CDR2 sequences are MNHEY and SMNVEV (reference sequence). This CDR3 has 17 residues. The DNA of the CDR3 is TGTGCCAGCAGTTTACTAATCCCGGGACAGGGGAGTGGGCCCCAGCATTTT. This sequence encodes CASSLLIPGQGSGPQHF.

The genes are TRBV15 and TRBJ1-2; a weak D match, TRBD1 (6 bases). Germline V gives CDR1 LNHNV, CDR2 YYDKDF (reference sequence). V lost 0 bases, J lost 4 bases, and 15 bases lay in between. The CDR3 extends over 16 amino acids. In nucleotides, the CDR3 is TGTGCCACCAGCAGAGATAGTCCGGACAGCTCCTATGGCTACACCTTC. Amino acids: CATSRDSPDSSYGYTF.

Written as DNA, the CDR3 is TGTGCCAGCAGCCCGTTGACAGGATGGGAGACCCAGTACTTC. It encodes CASSPLTGWETQYF. This chain joins TRBV3-1 (or the pseudogene TRBV3-2) and TRBJ2-5; weak D call: TRBD1 (6 bases). Per the germline V gene, CDR1 is LGHDT and CDR2 is YNNKEL (reference sequence). V was shortened by 4 bases and J by 5 bases, with 14 bases between the two germline ends. The CDR3 has 14 amino acids.

The V gene is TRBV28, the J gene TRBJ1-2, with D perhaps matching TRBD1 (6 bases). Germline CDR1 is MDHEN and CDR2 is SYDVKM. The V end was cut by 3 bases, the J end by 8 bases, with 25 bases between. CDR3 length: 17 residues. CDR3 sequence reads: CASSLGGAGLPSRGYTF. The CDR3 DNA follows: TGTGCCAGCAGTTTGGGGGGGGCAGGGCTACCCTCTCGCGGCTACACCTTC.

The gene calls are TRBV6-2 or TRBV6-3 and TRBJ1-5; no clear D gene. With 5 bases removed from V and 6 bases from J, the gap between germline ends came to 11 bases. Germline V gene lookup returns CDR1 MNHEY and CDR2 SVGEGT. The CDR3 runs 13 residues. The CDR3: CASSLSSGQPQHF. CDR3 DNA sequence: TGTGCCAGCAGTCTTTCGAGTGGTCAGCCCCAGCATTTT.

The chain uses TRBV18 and TRBJ1-6, with D unresolved. Looked up from germline, CDR1 is KGHSH and CDR2 is LQKENI. This CDR3 contains 14 residues. V lost 2 bases, J lost 3 bases, and 5 bases lay in between. The CDR3 region is CASSPGSYNSPLHF. CDR3 DNA sequence: TGTGCCAGCTCACCAGGCAGCTATAATTCACCCCTCCACTTT. Full variable domain (outside the CDR3, taken from reference TRBV18 and TRBJ1-6): NAGVMQNPRHLVRRRGQEARLRCSPMKGHSHVYWYRQLPEEGLKFMVYLQKENIIDESGMPKERFSAEFPKEGPSILRIQQVVRGDSAAYFCASSPGSYNSPLHFGNGTRLTVT.

The rearrangement joins TRBV18 to TRBJ1-1, with D possibly TRBD1 on 5 matching bases. The CDR3 extends over 14 amino acids. The germline V and J ends were trimmed by 0 bases and 4 bases, with 9 bases remaining between them. CDR1 KGHSH and CDR2 LQKENI come from the germline V gene. CDR3 in amino acids: CASSPPSGGTEAFF. Here the CDR3 DNA reads TGTGCCAGCTCACCACCGTCGGGGGGCACTGAAGCTTTCTTT.

The gene calls are TRBV28 and TRBJ1-1; tentatively, D is TRBD1 (6 bases). CDR1 and CDR2 from the germline V gene are MDHEN and SYDVKM. Between the trimmed V and J ends, which lost 6 bases and 3 bases, there was a span of 14 bases. The CDR3 has 14 residues. DNA of the CDR3: TGTGCCAGCAGCCCCGGGGGGCCGGACACTGAAGCTTTCTTT. This sequence encodes CASSPGGPDTEAFF.

V and J are TRBV27 and TRBJ1-1; TRBD1 matches at 9 bases. After removal of 4 bases from V and 5 bases from J, the junction contained 5 bases not matched to a gene. The CDR3 consists of 14 residues. CDR1 is MNHEY, CDR2 SMNVEV, per germline (reference sequence). The CDR3 DNA sequence: TGTGCCAGCAGTTCAACAGGGGGCCGTACTGAAGCTTTCTTT. This encodes CASSSTGGRTEAFF.